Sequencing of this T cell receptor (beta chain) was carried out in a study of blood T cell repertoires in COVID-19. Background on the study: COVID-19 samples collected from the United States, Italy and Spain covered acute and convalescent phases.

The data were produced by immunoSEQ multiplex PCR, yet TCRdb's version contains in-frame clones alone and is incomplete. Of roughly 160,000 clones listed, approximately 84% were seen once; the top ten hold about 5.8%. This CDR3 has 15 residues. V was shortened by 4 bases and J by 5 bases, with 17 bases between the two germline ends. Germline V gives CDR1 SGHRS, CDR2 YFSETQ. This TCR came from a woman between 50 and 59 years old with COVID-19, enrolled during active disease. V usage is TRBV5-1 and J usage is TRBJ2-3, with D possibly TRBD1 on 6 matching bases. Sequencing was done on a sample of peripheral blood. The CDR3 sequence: CASSTIQGIGDTQYF. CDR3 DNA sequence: TGCGCCAGCAGCACTATACAGGGTATCGGAGATACGCAGTATTTT.